This TCR beta chain derives from a study of blood T cell repertoires in COVID-19 (dated by TCRdb to the early 2020s). About the investigation overall: Samples from collaborators originated in the United States, Italy and Spain and spanned both the acute and convalescent phases of COVID-19. The prospective study material was composed of cDNA or gDNA derived from T cells, B-cell-depleted T cells, or PBMCs. The dataset comprised deeply sampled blood TCRbeta repertoires from subjects exposed to, actively infected with, or recovered from COVID-19. The repertoires were released in a freely available public database intended as a resource for research on the immune response to SARS-CoV-2. Samples were obtained from the ongoing ImmuneRACE study (first 160 participants) and from about 1,300 subjects provided by 6 global collaborators. The sample metadata nearly always contained a de-identified subject ID, COVID-19 status, age in years and sex. Where available, HLA class I and class II types were taken from metadata supplied by the sample provider and were not determined by assay-based typing. The paper's findings and limits, for the study overall: How much clinical and demographic metadata was included differed by source and by participant, and the metadata was provided uncurated.

TCRbeta CDR3 regions were amplified from genomic DNA using the immunoSEQ Assay, a bias-controlled multiplex PCR. On the study's bioinformatics: Nucleated cell counts per sample were estimated from amplification of reference gene primers within the assay. To quantify the absolute abundance of each unique TCRbeta CDR3 rearrangement, sequence reads were collapsed and filtered. For each sample, productive Simpson clonality was calculated as the square root of Simpson's diversity index over productive rearrangements. TCRdb took over this immuneACCESS table, retaining in-frame rearrangements with V and J assigned. Such tables are incomplete; in checked studies, under half of the missing clones stem from an unresolved V gene, and the remainder is unexplained. The V and J calls and clone size are taken from that table; D and trimming were inferred from the DNA. The sample yields more than 200,000 clones; approximately 91% were counted once. The ten largest clones represent just over 0.7% of the sample.

A note on this clone: It has no known antigen specificity. Base qualities were left out, and no much larger clone turns up one base away.

CDR1 and CDR2 (LNHDA, SQIVND) derive from the germline V gene (reference sequence). CDR3 length: 14 amino acids, cysteine to phenylalanine. Only the CDR3 portion is preserved as DNA: 42 bases, with reading frame beginning at the first base. Deletion took 3 bases off V and 8 bases off J, with a span of 14 bases between the germline ends. Whole blood was collected in K2EDTA tubes by collaborating institutions according to the institutions' own protocols. Collaborator samples were shipped for TCRbeta analysis as frozen whole blood, isolated PBMCs, or DNA extracted from either sample type. The rearranged chain carries TRBV19 and TRBJ2-1; the D gene is possibly TRBD2, with 6 bases matching. The TCR originated in a man between 40 and 49 years old with acute or convalescent COVID-19. The sequenced sample consisted of peripheral blood. The CDR3 loop reads CASSMRWDSDEQFF. The sequenced DNA is TGTGCCAGTAGTATGAGGTGGGACTCGGATGAGCAGTTCTTC.